Ten or more counts support the clone carrying this T cell receptor beta chain. The antigen is unknown. The data derive from a study of spatial heterogeneity in lung cancer. The V end was cut by 6 bases, the J end by 0 bases, with 16 bases between. This CDR3 comprises 16 residues. Germline assignment: CDR1 SNHLY and CDR2 FYNNEI. Time point reported: sample taken at primary tumor resection. The study, taken as a whole, reports: Quantities of ubiquitous and regional expanded TCRs paralleled ubiquitous and regional nonsynonymous mutations, respectively. Intratumoral expanded alpha and beta TCR counts were found to track tumor mutation counts.

Every individual TCR cDNA molecule carried its own unique molecular identifier, which allowed correction of PCR and sequencing errors. TCRdb re-called the 5' RACE reads with MiXCR, one entry per CDR3 protein. The sample lists 20,000 to 30,000 distinct CDR3 sequences, around 8.8% occurring once. This TCR was sampled from a male donor with early-stage non-small cell lung cancer. The chain recombines TRBV2 with TRBJ2-3; possibly TRBD1 for D (6 bases). This specimen consisted of lung tumor tissue, obtained at surgery. The CDR3 reads CASRANRAASTDTQYF. CDR3 in DNA: TGTGCCAGCAGAGCTAACAGGGCCGCAAGCACAGATACGCAGTATTTT.